These T cell receptor beta chains were read from a single sample in a study of shared clonotypes between healthy human individuals. Sequencing used immunoSEQ multiplex PCR; TCRdb keeps in-frame clones, though not all of them. The table records about 480,000 clones, around 74% of them present only once. What was sequenced was PBMCs. The receptor set was obtained from a woman in her forties in good health. Some clones in this sample may be carry-over from other donors' samples. Both conserved end residues are part of each CDR3. D genes are given only for firm matches. The size entry is marked missing in some rows and otherwise reads once, few, many or a size class.

TRBD1	TRBV19	TRBJ2-6	-	CASRDQGAQPGANVLTF	TGTGCCAGTAGGGATCAGGGGGCTCAACCTGGGGCCAACGTCCTGACTTTC
TRBD1	TRBV6-5	TRBJ2-5	-	CASRGTGAQETQYF	TGTGCCAGCCGAGGAACAGGGGCACAAGAGACCCAGTACTTC
TRBD1	TRBV6-1	TRBJ1-1	-	CASSEWTGRRNTEAFF	TGTGCCAGCAGTGAATGGACAGGGCGGAGGAACACTGAAGCTTTCTTT
-	TRBV2	TRBJ1-1	-	CASSEDGLNTEAFF	TGTGCCAGCAGTGAGGACGGCCTGAACACTGAAGCTTTCTTT
-	TRBV18	TRBJ2-3	once	CASHFRRGAADTQYF	TGTGCCAGCCACTTTCGAAGGGGCGCAGCAGATACGCAGTATTTT
TRBD1	TRBV6-1	TRBJ2-1	-	CASRGQYNEQFF	TGTGCCAGCAGGGGACAGTATAATGAGCAGTTCTTC
TRBD1	TRBV4-2	TRBJ1-5	-	CASSQDGQGNQPQHF	TGTGCCAGCAGCCAGGACGGACAGGGGAATCAGCCCCAGCATTTT
TRBD1	TRBV7-2	TRBJ1-5	-	CASSSNRGTQHF	TGTGCCAGCAGCTCCAACAGGGGGACCCAGCATTTT
TRBD2	TRBV2	TRBJ2-1	-	CASSEALRLRERNNEQFF	TGTGCCAGCAGTGAAGCGCTTCGTCTGCGGGAGAGAAACAATGAGCAGTTCTTC
TRBD2	TRBV7-9	TRBJ2-2	-	CASSPRGAGTGELFF	TGTGCCAGCAGCCCGCGGGGGGCAGGCACCGGGGAGCTGTTTTTT
-	TRBV7-8	TRBJ1-1	-	CASSLVLVGLPLSGAFF	TGTGCCAGCAGCTTAGTGTTAGTGGGACTCCCTCTTAGTGGGGCTTTCTTT
-	TRBV7-9	TRBJ2-3	-	CASNSPGRVPDTQYF	TGTGCCAGCAACTCCCCCGGCAGGGTGCCAGATACGCAGTATTTT
-	TRBV5-1	TRBJ2-1	-	CASSLIGGGTYNEQFF	TGCGCCAGCAGCCTCATTGGAGGGGGCACCTACAATGAGCAGTTCTTC
TRBD1	TRBV7-2	TRBJ1-5	few	CASSPGQGTNQPQHF	TGTGCCAGCAGCCCAGGACAGGGAACGAATCAGCCCCAGCATTTT
-	TRBV28	TRBJ2-3	-	CATRTGGEDTQYF	TGTGCCACTCGGACAGGCGGGGAGGATACGCAGTATTTT
-	TRBV10-2	TRBJ1-5	-	CASSESGQLNQPQHF	TGCGCCAGCAGTGAGTCCGGACAGCTCAATCAGCCCCAGCATTTT
TRBD2	TRBV6-4	TRBJ2-3	-	CASRSSGSTDTQYF	TGTGCCAGCAGATCTAGCGGTAGCACAGATACGCAGTATTTT
TRBD2	TRBV4-3	TRBJ2-6	-	CASSPKRDAISGANVLTF	TGCGCCAGCAGCCCCAAGCGGGACGCCATCTCTGGGGCCAACGTCCTGACTTTC
-	TRBV30	TRBJ2-7	-	CAWSVGGPSYEQYF	TGTGCCTGGAGTGTGGGCGGCCCCTCCTACGAGCAGTACTTC
-	TRBV4-2	TRBJ1-1	-	CASSQSRRENTEAFF	TGTGCCAGCAGCCAATCCCGGAGGGAGAACACTGAAGCTTTCTTT
-	TRBV7-2	TRBJ2-6	-	CASNLRGSGANVLTF	TGTGCCAGCAACCTCAGGGGCTCTGGGGCCAACGTCCTGACTTTC
-	TRBV18	TRBJ2-5	-	CASSPNGVVETQYF	TGTGCCAGCTCACCAAACGGGGTGGTGGAGACCCAGTACTTC
TRBD2	TRBV30	TRBJ2-5	-	CAWSVAGGETQYF	TGTGCCTGGAGTGTTGCGGGGGGGGAGACCCAGTACTTC
TRBD2	TRBV19	TRBJ2-2	-	CASSTASGTFTGELFF	TGTGCCAGTAGTACCGCTAGCGGAACTTTCACCGGGGAGCTGTTTTTT
TRBD1	TRBV4-1	TRBJ1-4	few	CASSGQGANEKLFF	TGCGCCAGCAGCGGACAGGGCGCAAATGAAAAACTGTTTTTT
TRBD1	TRBV19	TRBJ1-5	-	CASDGQGTGGRQPQHF	TGTGCCAGTGACGGCCAAGGGACAGGGGGCCGGCAGCCCCAGCATTTT
-	TRBV2	TRBJ2-1	-	CASSEALGNEQFF	TGTGCCAGCAGTGAAGCGTTGGGGAATGAGCAGTTCTTC